This paragraph reports one T cell receptor beta chain. The data are from a study of identical twins. TCRdb passed the 5' RACE reads through MiXCR, listing each CDR3 protein once. The sample contains about 700,000 distinct CDR3 sequences, 8.6% of which appear only once. This CDR3 region has 19 residues. CDR1 and CDR2 from the germline V gene are SGHTA and FQGNSA. J gave up 3 bases and V 1 base, and 15 bases lay outside the gene matches. In addition, the sample was reused for a study of yellow fever vaccine responses in identical twins. Per that study: It has been reported that, in twins, the vaccine T cell response seemed partly convergent and partly personalized.

The receptor comes from a young woman in good health. Input material: PBMCs. V usage is TRBV7-2 and J usage is TRBJ2-3, with 8 bases fitting TRBD2. CDR3 amino acids: CASSLGQSSGRGATDTQYF. CDR3 in DNA: TGTGCCAGCAGCTTAGGCCAATCTAGCGGGCGCGGCGCAACAGATACGCAGTATTTT.